This TCR beta chain was sequenced for a study of T-cell memory formation after mild COVID-19. 5'RACE, which relied on constant-segment primers, yielded TCR alpha and TCR beta cDNA libraries carrying sample barcodes and UMIs. TCRdb reprocessed the 5' RACE reads via MiXCR and lists one record per CDR3 protein. The profile shows under 90,000 distinct CDR3 sequences, approximately 13% of them singletons. This clonotype was seen just once. Sequences were obtained from PBMCs or a T cell subset sorted from them (not recorded which). The source of this sequence is an adult woman who had mild COVID-19 (a few samples of this study predate the infection). Cell type and time point are not known.

As DNA, the CDR3 is TGTGCCTGGAGAGGACCCGGGCCTGAAGCTTTCTTT. This codes for CAWRGPGPEAFF. The chain is built from TRBV30 and TRBJ1-1; D is uncertain. Trimming pared 3 bases from V and 6 bases from J, leaving 11 bases between. The CDR3 totals 12 residues. Germline CDR1 is GTSNPN and CDR2 is SVGIG (reference sequence).